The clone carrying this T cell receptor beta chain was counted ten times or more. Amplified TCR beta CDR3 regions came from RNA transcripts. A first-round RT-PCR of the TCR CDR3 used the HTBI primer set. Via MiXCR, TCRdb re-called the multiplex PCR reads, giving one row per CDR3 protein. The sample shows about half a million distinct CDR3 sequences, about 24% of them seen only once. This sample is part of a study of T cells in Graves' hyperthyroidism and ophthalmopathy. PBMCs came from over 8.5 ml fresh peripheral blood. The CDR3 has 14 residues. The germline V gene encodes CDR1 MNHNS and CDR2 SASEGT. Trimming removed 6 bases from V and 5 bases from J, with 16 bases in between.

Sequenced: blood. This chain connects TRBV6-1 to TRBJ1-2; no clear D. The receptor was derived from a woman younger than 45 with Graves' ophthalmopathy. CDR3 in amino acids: CASSQLVAEYGYTF. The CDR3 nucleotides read TGTGCCAGCAGCCAACTGGTGGCGGAATATGGCTACACCTTC.